The 8 T cell receptor beta chains listed next were all sequenced from one sample in a study of graft-versus-host responses after intestinal transplantation. Only in-frame clones appear in the TCRdb table, and some are missing; sequencing was by immunoSEQ multiplex PCR. The repertoire consists of tens of thousands of clones, with more than 85% occurring once and the leading ten covering 7.6%. Their antigen targets remain unknown. The material sequenced was unstimulated CD8+ T cells sorted from spleen or lymph node cells, taken before transplant. These receptors were obtained from a human donor who was the organ donor for an intestinal transplant.

The chain joins TRBV27 to TRBJ1-4; perhaps TRBD1 as D (6 bases). CDR3 length equals 17 residues. The V end lost 3 bases, the J end lost 3 bases, and 17 bases lay between the germline ends. The germline gives CDR1 MNHEY, CDR2 SMNVEV (reference sequence). The CDR3 DNA reads as TGTGCCAGCAGTTTCGGGGGCCCGACTGTTCCTAATGAAAAACTGTTTTTT. Encoded protein: CASSFGGPTVPNEKLFF.

The V and J genes are TRBV6-5 and TRBJ1-2, with 7 bases identical to TRBD1. The CDR3 is 14 residues long. Losses at the gene ends were 7 bases for V and 5 bases for J; bases not matched to a gene: 10. Germline V lookup: CDR1 MNHEY, CDR2 SVGAGI. The CDR3 protein is CASNRGVFRYGYTF. DNA of the CDR3: TGTGCCAGCAACAGGGGCGTCTTTCGGTATGGCTACACCTTC.

This chain uses TRBV2 with TRBJ2-2, with TRBD1 matching over 11 bases. Germline loops: CDR1 SNHLY, CDR2 FYNNEI. Trimming took 6 bases from V and 4 from J; bases not matched to a gene: 4. This CDR3 is 15 amino acids long. As DNA, the CDR3 is TGTGCCAGCAGGTCCGGGACAGGGGGCACCGGGGAGCTGTTTTTT. Amino acids: CASRSGTGGTGELFF.

The chain couples TRBV2 to TRBJ1-6, with unresolved D. This CDR3 spans 17 amino acids. V was shortened by 4 bases and J by 0 bases, with 13 bases between the two germline ends. Germline lookup yields CDR1 SNHLY and CDR2 FYNNEI. CDR3 in DNA: TGTGCCAGCAGTGGCACGGTGACAAGCTCCTATAATTCACCCCTCCACTTT. It yields the protein CASSGTVTSSYNSPLHF.

The chain has TRBV7-9 and TRBJ2-1; TRBD2 is a possible D gene (6 bases). The CDR3 contains 14 residues. CDR1 and CDR2 from the germline V gene are SEHNR and FQNEAQ (reference sequence). Trimming took off 5 bases at V and 0 bases at J, with 8 bases between the two ends. CDR3 nucleotide sequence: TGTGCCAGCAGCACTAGCTACTCCTACAATGAGCAGTTCTTC. Amino acids: CASSTSYSYNEQFF.

This clone has only one observation. A junction end diverges from the germline sequence, so it may reflect a read error. The chain combines TRBV7-2 with TRBJ2-7; perhaps TRBD2 as D (5 bases). CDR3 length: 16 residues. In germline, CDR1 is SGHTA, CDR2 FQGNSA. CDR3 amino acids: CASSLAFGPITYEQYF. In DNA form, the CDR3 reads TGTGCCAGCAGCCTAGCCTTTGGACCTATAACCTACGAGCAGTACTTC. The variable domain in full, completed from reference TRBV7-2 and TRBJ2-7, reads GAGVSQSPSNKVTEKGKDVELRCDPISGHTALYWYRQSLGQGLEFLIYFQGNSAPDKSGLPSDRFSAERTGGSVSTLTIQRTQQEDSAVYLCASSLAFGPITYEQYFGPGTRLTVT.

V usage is TRBV7-9 and J usage is TRBJ1-5; D remains unclear. This CDR3 comprises 14 residues. V was trimmed by 0 bases and J by 7 bases, leaving 10 bases between them. Germline CDR1 reads SEHNR; CDR2 reads FQNEAQ (reference sequence). This chain's CDR3 is CASSLAGPGQPQHF. As DNA, the CDR3 is TGTGCCAGCAGCTTAGCAGGACCAGGACAGCCCCAGCATTTT.

V usage is TRBV6-5 and J usage is TRBJ2-5, with a tentative D call TRBD2 (6 bases). Trimming removed 11 bases from V and 5 bases from J, with 12 bases in between. The CDR3 is made up of 11 amino acids. Germline V CDR1 and CDR2: MNHEY, SVGAGI. CDR3 nucleotides: TGTGCCTCGGGAGAAGGGGAGACCCAGTACTTC. Translated, it gives CASGEGETQYF.